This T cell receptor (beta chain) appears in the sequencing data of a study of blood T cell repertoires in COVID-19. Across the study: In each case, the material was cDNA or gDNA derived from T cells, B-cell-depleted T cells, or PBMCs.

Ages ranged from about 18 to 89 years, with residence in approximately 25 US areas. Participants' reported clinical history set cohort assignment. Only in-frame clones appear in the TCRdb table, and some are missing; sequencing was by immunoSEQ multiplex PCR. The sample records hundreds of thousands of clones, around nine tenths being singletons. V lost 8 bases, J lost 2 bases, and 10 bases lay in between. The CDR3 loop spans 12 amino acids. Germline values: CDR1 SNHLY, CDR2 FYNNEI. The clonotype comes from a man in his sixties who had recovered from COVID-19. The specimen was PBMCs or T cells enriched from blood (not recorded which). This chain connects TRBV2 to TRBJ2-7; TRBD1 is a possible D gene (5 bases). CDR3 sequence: CASAYRTYEQYF. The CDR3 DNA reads TGTGCCAGCGCTTACAGGACCTACGAGCAGTACTTC.